This TCR beta chain emerged from a study of regulatory T cells in long-lasting Graves disease. Study-wide findings and caveats: Persistent disease preferred TRBV28, TRBJ1-2 and TRBJ2-5. TCR diversity was lower in persistent than newly diagnosed Graves' disease.

Time point denoted: newly diagnosed GD, antithyroid drugs for less than 3 months. Preparation of the TCR library used RNA extracted from PBMCs. This clonotype has at least ten counts. Its antigen remains unidentified. Germline CDR1 reads DFQATT; CDR2 reads SNEGSKA (reference sequence). This CDR3 region has 14 residues. V was trimmed by 3 bases and J by 2 bases, leaving 12 bases between them. iRepertoire HTBI primers and Arm-PCR of CDR3 regions built TCR beta libraries. Each CDR3 protein is one row after TCRdb ran MiXCR on the multiplex PCR reads. The data hold some 250,000 distinct CDR3 sequences, with 15% to 20% observed a single time.

The chain joins TRBV20-1 to TRBJ2-3; D not resolved. The sample here was peripheral blood mononuclear cells (PBMCs), taken at new diagnosis, from a patient treated with antithyroid drugs. This clonotype originated in a female donor with Graves disease. CDR3 region: CSARGPSHTDTQYF. CDR3 DNA sequence: TGCAGTGCTAGGGGCCCTAGTCACACAGATACGCAGTATTTT.